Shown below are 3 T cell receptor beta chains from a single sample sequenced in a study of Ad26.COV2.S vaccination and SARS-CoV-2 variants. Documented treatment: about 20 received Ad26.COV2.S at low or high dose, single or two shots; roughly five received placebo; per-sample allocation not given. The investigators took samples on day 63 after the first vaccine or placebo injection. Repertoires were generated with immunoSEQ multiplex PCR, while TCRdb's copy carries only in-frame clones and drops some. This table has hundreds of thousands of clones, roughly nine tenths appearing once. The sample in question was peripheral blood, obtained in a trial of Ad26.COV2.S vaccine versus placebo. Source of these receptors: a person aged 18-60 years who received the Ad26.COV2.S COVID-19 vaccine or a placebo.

CDR3 DNA sequence: TGTGCCTGGAGTGAAGGGTCACAGCCCCAGCATTTT. Protein sequence: CAWSEGSQPQHF. This chain joins TRBV30 and TRBJ1-5; no clear D gene. Trimming removed 1 base from V and 7 bases from J, with 8 bases in between. The CDR3 contains 12 residues. In germline, CDR1 is GTSNPN, CDR2 SVGIG (reference sequence).

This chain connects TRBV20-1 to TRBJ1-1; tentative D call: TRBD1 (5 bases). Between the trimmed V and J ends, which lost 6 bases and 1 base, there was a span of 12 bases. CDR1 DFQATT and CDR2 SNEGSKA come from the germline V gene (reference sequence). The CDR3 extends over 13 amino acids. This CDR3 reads CSASTGENTEAFF. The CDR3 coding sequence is TGCAGTGCCAGTACGGGGGAGAACACTGAAGCTTTCTTT.

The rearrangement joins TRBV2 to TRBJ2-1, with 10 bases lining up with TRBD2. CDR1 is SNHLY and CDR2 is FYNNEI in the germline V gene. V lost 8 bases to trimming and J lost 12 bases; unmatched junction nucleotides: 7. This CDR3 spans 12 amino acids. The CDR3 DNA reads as TGTGCCAGCGGGCTAGCGGGAGTGCGGCAGTTCTTC. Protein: CASGLAGVRQFF.